This entry is about one T cell receptor beta chain. Germline-derived CDR1 and CDR2 are SNHLY and FYNNEI. V lost 5 bases to trimming and J lost 3 bases; unmatched junction nucleotides: 13. The CDR3 runs to 16 residues. The data originate from a study of T cells in Graves' hyperthyroidism and ophthalmopathy. About the study: Peripheral blood specimens were obtained at initial diagnosis, prior to any treatment.

Amplification targeted TCR beta CDR3 regions from RNA transcripts. The HTBI primer set drove a first-round RT-PCR of the TCR CDR3. TCRdb reanalysed the multiplex PCR reads using MiXCR and keeps one entry per CDR3 protein. The sample holds about 640,000 distinct CDR3 sequences, roughly 20% seen once. Sequencing was carried out using blood. The chain carries TRBV2 and TRBJ2-7; 7 bases match TRBD1. The source of this sequence is a man younger than 45 with Graves' ophthalmopathy. CDR3 coding DNA: TGTGCCAGCAGTTTAACCGGGACAGCTAATAACTACGAGCAGTACTTC. Amino acid sequence: CASSLTGTANNYEQYF.